This TCR beta chain was recorded in a study of T cell responses to AZD1222 COVID-19 vaccine. Method: immunoSEQ multiplex PCR; TCRdb's copy keeps in-frame clones and lacks some. The data show approximately 57,000 clones, 75% to 90% seen once. Germline-derived CDR1 and CDR2 are SGHNT and YENEEA. Trimming left V 5 bases short and J 3 bases short, with 8 bases between. The CDR3 length is 13 residues. This receptor was taken from an adult in good health. This chain connects TRBV11-3 to TRBJ1-3, with D perhaps TRBD1 (6 bases). The sequences come from peripheral blood, collected on day 0 of AZD1222 vaccination. In DNA, the CDR3 is TGTGCCAGCAGCCAGGACAGTGGAAACACCATATATTTT. Its translation: CASSQDSGNTIYF.